This T cell receptor (beta chain) was sequenced in a study of cytomegalovirus exposure and HLA in healthy donors. Study-wide context: Earlier results showed roughly 120 million unique TCR beta sequences derived from roughly 180 million T cells. Overall study results and limits: What a later analysis reportedly showed was that an Asian-associated ancestry cluster had fewer N-insertions than the approximately 700-donor mean. Several of the most significant clusters appeared linked to common viral pathogens, based on a later analysis. A missense DCLRE1C variant was associated with V- and J-gene trimming of TCR beta chains in a later analysis, and an independent cohort replicated the association.

With 60 Vbeta and 13 Jbeta primers, the PCR was carried out. Profiling relied on immunoSEQ multiplex PCR, and the TCRdb table lists in-frame clones only, not all of them. Altogether roughly 140,000 clones are present, approximately 77% being singletons, with the ten largest covering around 1.4%. As for this clone: Its antigen remains unidentified.

V lost 6 bases to trimming and J lost 5 bases, with 23 bases between them. Per germline, CDR1 LNHDA and CDR2 SQIVND (reference sequence). This CDR3 comprises 17 residues. Material for sequencing was PBMCs. This clonotype originated in a man between 18 and 35 years old in good health and CMV-seronegative. The chain joins TRBV19 to TRBJ1-5, with D possibly matching TRBD1 (5 bases). The CDR3 nucleotides read TGTGCCAGTAGCCCGGACACCCTTTTAATACCAGATCAGCCCCAGCATTTT. The encoded protein is CASSPDTLLIPDQPQHF.